Presented here are 32 T cell receptor beta chains from one specimen sequenced in a study of blood T cell repertoires in COVID-19. Profiling relied on immunoSEQ multiplex PCR, and the TCRdb table lists in-frame clones only, not all of them. The sample has fewer than 500,000 clones, 87% seen once. Sequenced sample: PBMCs or T cells enriched from blood (not recorded which). The receptors originated from a young woman with acute COVID-19.

V and J are TRBV10-2 and TRBJ2-3; a possible D gene is TRBD1 (5 bases). The germline V and J ends were trimmed by 4 bases and 2 bases, with 13 bases remaining between them. The CDR3 runs 15 residues. CDR1 WSHSY and CDR2 SAAADI come from the germline V gene. The CDR3 loop reads CASSVSQGNTDTQYF. The CDR3 region has the DNA TGCGCCAGCAGTGTATCGCAGGGTAACACAGATACGCAGTATTTT.

As concerns this clone: Germline is not matched at one junction end, which may reflect a read error. The rearrangement uses TRBV7-3 and TRBJ2-3; possible D gene TRBD2, 5 bases. The CDR3 has 16 residues. The germline V gene encodes CDR1 SGHTA and CDR2 FQGTGA. The CDR3 protein is CASSLTGLSSTDTQYF. The CDR3 DNA sequence: TGTGCCAGCAGCCTAACCGGACTTTCTAGCACAGATACGCAGTATTTT.

CDR3 residues: CASSLFAQGGNQPQHF. In DNA, the CDR3 is TGTGCCAGCAGTTTATTTGCACAGGGCGGCAATCAGCCCCAGCATTTT. The V call is TRBV27, the J call TRBJ1-5, with D possibly being TRBD1 (6 bases). The CDR3 loop spans 16 amino acids. Trimming removed 1 base at V and 2 bases at J, with 12 bases between. From germline, CDR1 is MNHEY and CDR2 SMNVEV (reference sequence).

CDR3 residues: CASSQRTAHAGYEQYF. The CDR3 nucleotides are TGTGCCAGCAGCCAACGTACAGCGCACGCGGGCTACGAGCAGTACTTC. The J gene is TRBJ2-7, the V gene TRBV14; possible D gene TRBD2, 5 bases. V lost 2 bases and J 3 bases, leaving 17 bases between the germline ends. The germline V gene has CDR1 SGHDN and CDR2 FVKESK. CDR3 length: 16 amino acids.

This clone is a singleton in its sample. This rearrangement joins TRBV9 to TRBJ2-5; 8 bases fit TRBD1. This CDR3 region has 14 residues. The V gene's germline CDR1 is SGDLS and CDR2 YYNGEE. With 3 bases clipped from V and 9 bases from J, the junction kept 10 bases outside the gene matches. CDR3 residues: CASSDHRGTRAQYF. For the CDR3, the DNA is TGTGCCAGCAGCGATCACAGGGGGACGCGCGCCCAGTACTTC.

This sequence joins TRBV4-1 and TRBJ2-2; unclear D gene. V lost 0 bases, J lost 5 bases, and 10 bases lay in between. In germline, CDR1 is MGHRA, CDR2 YSYEKL. The CDR3 is made up of 15 amino acids. This CDR3 is CASSQEWATTGELFF. The CDR3 DNA reads TGCGCCAGCAGCCAAGAGTGGGCTACGACCGGGGAGCTGTTTTTT.

The rearrangement uses TRBV25-1 and TRBJ1-6; TRBD1 matches at 10 bases. Trimming cost V 6 bases and J 10 bases; bases outside gene matches: 6. CDR3 length: 14 amino acids. CDR1 is MGHDK and CDR2 is SYGVNS in the germline V gene. CDR3 residues: CASSTGTGASPLHF. The CDR3 nucleotides are TGTGCCAGCAGCACCGGGACAGGGGCATCACCCCTCCACTTT. The variable domain in full, completed from reference TRBV25-1 and TRBJ1-6, reads EADIYQTPRYLVIGTGKKITLECSQTMGHDKMYWYQQDPGMELHLIHYSYGVNSTEKGDLSSESTVSRIRTEHFPLTLESARPSHTSQYLCASSTGTGASPLHFGNGTRLTVT.

The chain combines TRBV4-2 with TRBJ1-3, with D tentatively TRBD1 (5 bases). The CDR3 has 17 residues. Trimming left V 3 bases short and J 0 bases short, with 15 bases between. The germline V gene has CDR1 LGHNA and CDR2 YNFKEQ. CDR3 sequence: CASSQHHQGRSGNTIYF. CDR3 coding DNA: TGTGCCAGCAGCCAGCATCATCAGGGTCGCTCTGGAAACACCATATATTTT.

This clone was counted between two and nine times. The chain has TRBV5-5 and TRBJ2-6; perhaps TRBD1 as D (6 bases). V dropped 4 bases and J dropped 4 bases, with 15 bases sitting between them. CDR3 length equals 16 residues. Germline V gene lookup returns CDR1 SGHKS and CDR2 YYEKEE (reference sequence). The chain's CDR3 is CASSIFQGSGANVLTF. In nucleotides, the CDR3 is TGTGCCAGCAGCATTTTCCAGGGGAGCGGGGCCAACGTCCTGACTTTC.

This chain links TRBV28 with TRBJ2-7; 13 positions match TRBD2. Germline V CDR1 and CDR2: MDHEN, SYDVKM. V trimming: 5 bases; J trimming: 4 bases; junction bases outside the gene matches: 14. The length of the CDR3 is 18 residues. CDR3 sequence: CASSLPQGLAGLEYEQYF. The CDR3 DNA sequence: TGTGCCAGCAGTCTACCCCAGGGACTAGCGGGGTTGGAGTACGAGCAGTACTTC. Filled out from reference TRBV28 and TRBJ2-7, the complete variable domain reads DVKVTQSSRYLVKRTGEKVFLECVQDMDHENMFWYRQDPGLGLRLIYFSYDVKMKEKGDIPEGYSVSREKKERFSLILESASTNQTSMYLCASSLPQGLAGLEYEQYFGPGTRLTVT.

The gene calls are TRBV11-2 and TRBJ1-2; 9 bases match TRBD1. The V gene's germline CDR1 is SGHAT and CDR2 FQNNGV. This CDR3 has 16 amino acids. After removal of 0 bases from V and 8 bases from J, the junction contained 10 bases not matched to a gene. CDR3 bases: TGTGCCAGCAGCTTAGAACTCCGGGACAGGGATGGGGGCTACACCTTC. This gives the protein CASSLELRDRDGGYTF.

This clone has just one count. This chain joins TRBV4-3 and TRBJ1-5; TRBD1 matches 9 bases. The CDR3 is made up of 14 amino acids. J lost 7 bases, V lost 1 base, and 2 bases had no gene match. Germline CDR1 LGHNA, CDR2 YSLEER. Here the CDR3 reads CASSQGQGDQPQHF. The CDR3 DNA is TGCGCCAGCAGCCAAGGACAGGGGGACCAGCCCCAGCATTTT.

This clone showed up just a few times. The chain links TRBV2 to TRBJ1-2; TRBD1 aligns across 11 bases. Germline V CDR1 and CDR2: SNHLY, FYNNEI. The CDR3 has 13 residues. Germline trimming cut 4 bases from V and 8 bases from J; bases unmatched to any gene: 3. CDR3 sequence: CASSGTGGEGYTF. The DNA for the CDR3 is TGTGCCAGCAGTGGGACAGGGGGCGAGGGCTACACCTTC.

The V gene is TRBV28, the J gene TRBJ1-5; D unclear. Germline lookup yields CDR1 MDHEN and CDR2 SYDVKM. Trimming stripped 7 bases from V and 0 bases from J, with 19 bases between. This CDR3 is built from 17 residues. In DNA, the CDR3 is TGTGCCAGCAAAACTAGGGCGTATTCTCATAGCAATCAGCCCCAGCATTTT. This encodes CASKTRAYSHSNQPQHF.

The chain is built from TRBV19 and TRBJ2-3, with D maybe TRBD2 (6 bases). The CDR3 sequence is 15 residues long. Trimming cost V 6 bases and J 2 bases, with 15 bases left between them. Germline CDR1 is LNHDA and CDR2 is SQIVND (reference sequence). The CDR3 loop reads CASSRGLSPTDTQYF. In DNA form, the CDR3 reads TGTGCCAGTAGCCGGGGACTCTCCCCCACAGATACGCAGTATTTT.

J is TRBJ2-5 and V is TRBV7-2; 10 positions match TRBD2. V shed 4 bases, J shed 4 bases, and the junction held 3 bases outside the gene matches. The CDR3 consists of 14 residues. Germline CDR1 SGHTA, CDR2 FQGNSA. CDR3 nucleotides: TGTGCCAGCAGCTCTAGCGGGAGTCTAGAGACCCAGTACTTC. Protein product: CASSSSGSLETQYF.

The CDR3 region has the DNA TGTGCCAGCATCCTAAGTGGGGGGATAGGGGAAGCTTTCTTT. This codes for CASILSGGIGEAFF. V is TRBV28 and J is TRBJ1-1, with D tentatively TRBD1 (5 bases). Germline CDR1 MDHEN, CDR2 SYDVKM. The length of the CDR3 is 14 residues. Trimming cost V 7 bases and J 8 bases, with 20 bases left between them.

This rearrangement joins TRBV18 to TRBJ2-1; 9 nucleotides match TRBD1. In germline, CDR1 is KGHSH, CDR2 LQKENI. Germline trimming cut 6 bases from V and 5 bases from J; bases unmatched to any gene: 8. The CDR3 runs 15 residues. CDR3 DNA sequence: TGTGCCAGCTCCCCCCGGACAGGGGAGAACAATGAGCAGTTCTTC. It codes for CASSPRTGENNEQFF.

The chain carries TRBV5-6 and TRBJ1-1, with D possibly matching TRBD1 (6 bases). V shed 0 bases and J shed 4 bases, with 19 bases lying between them. CDR3 length equals 17 residues. The germline CDR1 and CDR2 sequences are SGHDT and YYEEEE. The CDR3 spells CASSLVSGVRLGTEAFF. In nucleotides, the CDR3 is TGTGCCAGCAGCTTGGTGTCAGGGGTTCGCCTGGGCACTGAAGCTTTCTTT.

This clone was observed a single time. As DNA, the CDR3 is TGCGCCAGCAGCCAATTTCGAGGGGACATATATTCCTACGAGCAGTACTTC. Translated: CASSQFRGDIYSYEQYF. This rearrangement joins TRBV4-1 to TRBJ2-7; TRBD1 is a possible D gene (6 bases). V gave up 2 bases and J gave up 1 base, with 18 bases separating them. CDR1 MGHRA and CDR2 YSYEKL come from the germline V gene. The CDR3 has 17 residues.

The gene calls are TRBV5-1 and TRBJ2-1, with 9 nucleotides matching TRBD2. V lost 0 bases and J lost 7; bases outside the gene matches: 8. Germline V gene data show CDR1 as SGHRS and CDR2 as YFSETQ. The CDR3 loop spans 16 amino acids. The CDR3 DNA is TGCGCCAGCAGCTTGGACTCGCGGGGGGGAATTAATGAGCAGTTCTTC. Protein: CASSLDSRGGINEQFF.

The chain employs TRBV11-2 and TRBJ1-4; tentative D call: TRBD1 (5 bases). V was clipped by 6 bases and J by 7 bases, with 15 bases between them. This CDR3 has 14 amino acids. The V gene's germline CDR1 is SGHAT and CDR2 FQNNGV. The CDR3 protein is CASRGGWQGEKLFF. In DNA, the CDR3 is TGTGCCAGCAGGGGAGGGTGGCAGGGTGAAAAACTGTTTTTT. The full variable domain, completed using reference TRBV11-2 and TRBJ1-4, is EAGVAQSPRYKIIEKRQSVAFWCNPISGHATLYWYQQILGQGPKLLIQFQNNGVVDDSQLPKDRFSAERLKGVDSTLKIQPAKLEDSAVYLCASRGGWQGEKLFFGSGTQLSVL.

This clone came up a few times. The chain carries TRBV3-1 (or the pseudogene TRBV3-2) and TRBJ1-1; D is undetermined. The length of the CDR3 is 11 residues. CDR1 and CDR2 from the germline V gene are LGHDT and YNNKEL (reference sequence). Trimming shortened V by 3 bases and J by 8 bases, and 7 bases separated the two germline ends. The CDR3 protein is CASSHNREAFF. As DNA, the CDR3 is TGTGCCAGCAGCCACAACAGAGAAGCTTTCTTT.

V is TRBV21-1 and J is TRBJ2-7; TRBD1 is the table's D call and was not checked against the DNA. TRBV21-1 is a known pseudogene. CDR3 length: 17 amino acids. DNA of the CDR3: TGTGCCAGCAGCAAAGGGGCAGGGGACGCGTACTCCTACGAGCAGTACTTC. It yields the protein CASSKGAGDAYSYEQYF.

The V call is TRBV28, the J call TRBJ2-7; 7 bases match TRBD2. This CDR3 spans 15 amino acids. Germline lookup yields CDR1 MDHEN and CDR2 SYDVKM. Trimming removed 7 bases from V and 4 bases from J; junction bases left unmatched: 13. This CDR3 is CASIKSGNSAYEQYF. The CDR3 DNA reads TGTGCCAGCATCAAGAGCGGGAACTCGGCGTACGAGCAGTACTTC.

The genes are TRBV12-3 or TRBV12-4 and TRBJ2-3, with D possibly TRBD2 on 5 matching bases. V was cut by 10 bases and J by 2 bases, with 13 bases left in between. This CDR3 has 13 amino acids. The CDR3 region is CATRTSYTDTQYF. In DNA form, the CDR3 reads TGTGCCACCCGTACTAGTTACACAGATACGCAGTATTTT.

This chain uses TRBV21-1 with TRBJ2-5; no DNA check was done on the table's D call, TRBD2. TRBV21-1 is noted as a pseudogene. This CDR3 comprises 17 residues. The CDR3 loop is CASSKASQGGDQETQYF. The CDR3 DNA is TGTGCCAGCAGCAAAGCGAGCCAGGGAGGTGACCAAGAGACCCAGTACTTC.

This clone was counted a single time. The chain carries TRBV28 and TRBJ1-5; weak D call: TRBD1 (5 bases). The CDR3 totals 17 residues. Trimming stripped 2 bases from V and 8 bases from J, with 22 bases between. In germline, CDR1 is MDHEN, CDR2 SYDVKM. As DNA, the CDR3 is TGTGCCAGCAGTTTAAGACAGTTCAGTCTCGTGATCAAGCCCCAGCATTTT. As protein: CASSLRQFSLVIKPQHF.

The rearrangement uses TRBV6-4 and TRBJ2-1; maybe TRBD2 (6 bases). Germline CDR1 MRHNA, CDR2 SNTAGT. The V end lost 0 bases, the J end lost 3 bases, and 12 bases lay between the germline ends. The CDR3 length is 16 residues. The DNA for the CDR3 is TGTGCCAGCAGTGACTCGAGGCGCGGGGTCTACAATGAGCAGTTCTTC. Translating gives CASSDSRRGVYNEQFF.

This clone occurred once. The rearrangement joins TRBV3-1 (or the pseudogene TRBV3-2) to TRBJ1-2; D unclear. Germline CDR1 LGHDT, CDR2 YNNKEL (reference sequence). This CDR3 contains 13 residues. Trimming left V 1 base short and J 8 bases short, with 11 bases between. The CDR3 region is CASSQGSLVGYTF. The CDR3 DNA follows: TGTGCCAGCAGCCAAGGAAGCCTTGTCGGCTACACCTTC.

The chain recombines TRBV28 with TRBJ2-7, with a possible D match to TRBD1 (5 bases). Deletions cut 6 bases from V and 4 bases from J, with 13 bases between. The CDR3 is 13 residues long. Germline V gene sequence: CDR1 MDHEN, CDR2 SYDVKM. CDR3 coding DNA: TGTGCCAGCAGCAGACAGTTGAGATACGAGCAGTACTTC. This gives the protein CASSRQLRYEQYF.

V is TRBV7-8 and J is TRBJ1-6, with D possibly TRBD1 on 5 matching bases. The CDR3 covers 14 residues. V lost 1 base to trimming and J lost 9 bases, with 10 bases between them. From germline, CDR1 is SGHVS and CDR2 FQNEAQ. CDR3 in amino acids: CASSLDRSTSPLHF. CDR3 coding DNA: TGTGCCAGCAGCTTAGACAGGTCCACTTCACCCCTCCACTTT.